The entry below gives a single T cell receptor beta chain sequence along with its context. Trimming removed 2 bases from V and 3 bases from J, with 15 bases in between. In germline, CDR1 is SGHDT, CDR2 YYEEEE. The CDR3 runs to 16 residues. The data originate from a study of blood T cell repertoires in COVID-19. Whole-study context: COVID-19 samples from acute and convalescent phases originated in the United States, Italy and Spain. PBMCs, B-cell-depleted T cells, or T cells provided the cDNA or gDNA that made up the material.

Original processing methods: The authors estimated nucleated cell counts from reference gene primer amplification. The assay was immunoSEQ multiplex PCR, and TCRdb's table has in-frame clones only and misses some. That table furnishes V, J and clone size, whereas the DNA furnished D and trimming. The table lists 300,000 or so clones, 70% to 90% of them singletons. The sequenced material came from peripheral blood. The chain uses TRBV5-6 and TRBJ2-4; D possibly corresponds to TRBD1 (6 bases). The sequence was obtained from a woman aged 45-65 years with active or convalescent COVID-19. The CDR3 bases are TGTGCCAGCAGCTTTGGGGACATACTCTACAAAAACATTCAGTACTTC. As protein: CASSFGDILYKNIQYF.